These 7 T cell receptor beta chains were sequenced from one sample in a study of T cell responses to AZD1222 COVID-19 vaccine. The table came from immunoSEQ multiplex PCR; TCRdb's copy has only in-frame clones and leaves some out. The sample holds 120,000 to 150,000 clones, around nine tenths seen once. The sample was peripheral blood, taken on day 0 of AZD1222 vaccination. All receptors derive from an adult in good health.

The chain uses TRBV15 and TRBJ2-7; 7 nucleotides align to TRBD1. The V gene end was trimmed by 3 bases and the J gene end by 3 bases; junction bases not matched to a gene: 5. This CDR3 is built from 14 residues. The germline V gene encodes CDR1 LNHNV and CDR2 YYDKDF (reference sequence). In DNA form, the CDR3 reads TGTGCCACCAGCAGCACCGGGACAGACTACGAGCAGTACTTC. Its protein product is CATSSTGTDYEQYF.

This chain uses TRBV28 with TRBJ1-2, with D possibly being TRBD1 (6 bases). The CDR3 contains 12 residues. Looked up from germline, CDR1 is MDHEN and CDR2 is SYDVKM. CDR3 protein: CATAARGQGYTF. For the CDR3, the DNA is TGTGCTACGGCGGCGCGGGGGCAGGGCTACACCTTC.

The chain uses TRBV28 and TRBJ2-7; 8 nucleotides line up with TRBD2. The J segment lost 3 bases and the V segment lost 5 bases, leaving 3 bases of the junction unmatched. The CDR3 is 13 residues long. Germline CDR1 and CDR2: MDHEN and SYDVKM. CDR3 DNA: TGTGCCAGCAGTCCCGGGGGGGGCTACGAGCAGTACTTC. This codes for CASSPGGGYEQYF.

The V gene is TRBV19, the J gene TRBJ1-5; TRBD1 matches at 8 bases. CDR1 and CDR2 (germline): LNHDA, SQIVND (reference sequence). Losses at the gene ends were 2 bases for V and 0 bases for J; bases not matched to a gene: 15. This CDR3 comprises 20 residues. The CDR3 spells CASSIRGSARGLHSNQPQHF. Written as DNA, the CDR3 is TGTGCCAGTAGTATAAGGGGTTCTGCCAGGGGGCTACATAGCAATCAGCCCCAGCATTTT.

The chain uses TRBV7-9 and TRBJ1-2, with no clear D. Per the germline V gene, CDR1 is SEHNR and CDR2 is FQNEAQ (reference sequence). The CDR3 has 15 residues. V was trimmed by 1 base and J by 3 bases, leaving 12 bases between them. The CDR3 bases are TGTGCCAGCAGCTTAGGATCCATCGGCGACTATGGCTACACCTTC. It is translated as CASSLGSIGDYGYTF.

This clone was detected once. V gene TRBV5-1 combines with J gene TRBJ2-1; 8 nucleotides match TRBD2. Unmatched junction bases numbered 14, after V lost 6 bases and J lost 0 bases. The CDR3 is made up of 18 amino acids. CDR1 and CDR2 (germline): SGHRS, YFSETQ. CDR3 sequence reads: CASTPGGPGGSSYNEQFF. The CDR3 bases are TGCGCCAGCACCCCGGGAGGGCCAGGTGGAAGCTCCTACAATGAGCAGTTCTTC.

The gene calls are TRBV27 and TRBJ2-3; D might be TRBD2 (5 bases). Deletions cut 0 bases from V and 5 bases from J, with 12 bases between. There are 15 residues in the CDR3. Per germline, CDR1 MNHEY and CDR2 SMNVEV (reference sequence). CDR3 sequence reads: CASSLSSGGGDTQYF. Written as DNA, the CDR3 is TGTGCCAGCAGTTTATCGTCCGGAGGCGGAGATACGCAGTATTTT.